The 28 T cell receptor beta chains below come from one sample, sequenced in a study of chemoradiotherapy in HPV16-positive cancers (dated by TCRdb to between 2020 and 2023). Receptor amplification or capture employed the immunoSEQ multiplex PCR assay. TCRdb holds this immuneACCESS table with in-frame rearrangements only. Some clones are missing; in checked studies, unresolved V genes explain under half, and the rest has no known cause. Recorded for this sample are approximately 11,000 clones; approximately 73% of them occurred a single time. Jointly, the top ten make up 2.2% of the sample. Sample acquisition took place from a patient who underwent chemoradiotherapy. These receptor sequences come from a human donor with HPV-associated anogenital cancer.

This chain connects TRBV10-2 to TRBJ2-3, with D perhaps matching TRBD2 (5 bases). CDR1 and CDR2 (germline): WSHSY, SAAADI. Trimming stripped 9 bases from V and 3 bases from J, with 10 bases between. This CDR3 has 12 amino acids. CDR3 loop: CARSRGTDTQYF. CDR3 in DNA: TGCGCCAGATCCCGGGGTACAGATACGCAGTATTTT.

The chain joins TRBV6-5 to TRBJ2-5; a weak D match, TRBD2 (5 bases). CDR1 MNHEY and CDR2 SVGAGI come from the germline V gene. This CDR3 region has 15 residues. V lost 2 bases and J 4 bases, leaving 14 bases between the germline ends. The CDR3 region has the DNA TGTGCCAGCAGTTACGGTCGAGGTGAGGGAGAGACCCAGTACTTC. As protein: CASSYGRGEGETQYF.

The chain links TRBV7-2 to TRBJ2-3; a possible D gene is TRBD2 (6 bases). V was pared by 5 bases and J by 3 bases, with 18 bases between. CDR3 size: 16 residues. Germline V gene data show CDR1 as SGHTA and CDR2 as FQGNSA. The CDR3 DNA sequence: TGTGCCAGCAGCCGTCGACTAGGAGTGAGTACAGATACGCAGTATTTT. Translating gives CASSRRLGVSTDTQYF.

V usage is TRBV6-1 and J usage is TRBJ2-7, with D uncertain. The length of the CDR3 is 15 residues. V was trimmed by 1 base and J by 4 bases, leaving 14 bases between them. Germline V gives CDR1 MNHNS, CDR2 SASEGT. CDR3 sequence reads: CASSEVGSYWYEQYF. CDR3 in DNA: TGTGCCAGCAGTGAAGTAGGGTCATATTGGTACGAGCAGTACTTC.

The chain employs TRBV28 and TRBJ2-3, with D uncertain. Germline V CDR1 and CDR2: MDHEN, SYDVKM. Trimming pared 3 bases from V and 5 bases from J, leaving 3 bases between. The CDR3 runs 11 residues. CDR3 DNA sequence: TGTGCCAGCAGTTTCGGAGATACGCAGTATTTT. Translating gives CASSFGDTQYF.

The rearrangement uses TRBV5-1 and TRBJ1-6; a possible D gene is TRBD1 (6 bases). Trimming removed 0 bases at V and 10 bases at J, with 14 bases between. This CDR3 spans 15 amino acids. The germline V gene has CDR1 SGHRS and CDR2 YFSETQ. The CDR3 DNA sequence: TGCGCCAGCAGCTTGGGGGCTGGGGGCTGGTCACCCCTCCACTTT. It yields the protein CASSLGAGGWSPLHF.

This rearrangement joins TRBV7-8 to TRBJ1-1; D not resolved. V lost 1 base and J lost 8, with 5 bases in between. The germline V gene encodes CDR1 SGHVS and CDR2 FQNEAQ. This CDR3 region has 11 residues. The CDR3 region is CASSLVGEAFF. The CDR3, as DNA: TGTGCCAGCAGCTTAGTCGGAGAAGCTTTCTTT. The variable domain in full, with the rest retrieved from reference TRBV7-8 and TRBJ1-1, is GAGVSQSPRYKVAKRGQDVALRCDPISGHVSLFWYQQALGQGPEFLTYFQNEAQLDKSGLPSDRFFAERPEGSVSTLKIQRTQQEDSAVYLCASSLVGEAFFGQGTRLTVV.

V and J are TRBV27 and TRBJ2-1, with 10 bases aligning to TRBD1. The V and J ends lost 10 bases and 8 bases, in that order; junction bases with no gene match: 5. Germline-derived CDR1 and CDR2 are MNHEY and SMNVEV (reference sequence). The CDR3 sequence is 12 residues long. CDR3 sequence (DNA): TGTGCCACGAGACAGGGGGCATATGAGCAGTTCTTC. Its protein is CATRQGAYEQFF.

This clone showed up just once. The chain joins TRBV29-1 to TRBJ1-2, with a weak D call TRBD1 (6 bases). V dropped 2 bases and J dropped 7 bases, with 17 bases sitting between them. CDR1 is SQVTM, CDR2 ANQGSEA, per germline. The CDR3 sequence is 14 residues long. CDR3 sequence: CSVESRGGLRGYTF. CDR3 bases: TGCAGCGTTGAAAGCAGGGGCGGGTTACGTGGCTACACCTTC.

The chain links TRBV5-3 to TRBJ2-7; D gene ambiguous. TRBV5-3 falls under the ORF class, with uncertain function. V lost 2 bases and J lost 1, with 10 bases in between. The CDR3 is made up of 14 amino acids. The CDR3 DNA sequence: TGTGCCAGAAGCTTTCTCCAGGAGTCCTACGAGCAGTACTTC. As protein: CARSFLQESYEQYF.

The genes are TRBV2 and TRBJ2-7, with TRBD1 matching over 9 bases. Looked up from germline, CDR1 is SNHLY and CDR2 is FYNNEI. This CDR3 region has 15 residues. The junction had 6 bases not matched to a gene; V was cut back by 1 base and J by 5 bases. The CDR3 DNA sequence: TGTGCCAGCAGTGAAGGACAGGGGGACAGGAACGAGCAGTACTTC. Translation: CASSEGQGDRNEQYF.

This sequence joins TRBV5-1 and TRBJ2-4; 7 bases match TRBD2. CDR1 is SGHRS and CDR2 is YFSETQ in the germline V gene. The CDR3 contains 13 residues. Trimming took 3 bases from V and 8 from J; bases not matched to a gene: 5. The CDR3 sequence: CASSSLGGDIQYF. CDR3 DNA: TGCGCCAGCAGCTCCCTGGGGGGGGACATTCAGTACTTC.

The chain is built from TRBV28 and TRBJ1-6; D is uncertain. V shed 4 bases and J shed 5 bases, with 9 bases lying between them. From germline, CDR1 is MDHEN and CDR2 SYDVKM. This CDR3 has 14 amino acids. CDR3 nucleotide sequence: TGTGCCAGCAGTTCACCGGGTCATAATTCACCCCTCCACTTT. Protein product: CASSSPGHNSPLHF. The full variable domain, rest sourced from reference TRBV28 and TRBJ1-6, is DVKVTQSSRYLVKRTGEKVFLECVQDMDHENMFWYRQDPGLGLRLIYFSYDVKMKEKGDIPEGYSVSREKKERFSLILESASTNQTSMYLCASSSPGHNSPLHFGNGTRLTVT.

This chain links TRBV30 with TRBJ1-1; possible D gene TRBD1, 5 bases. Between the trimmed V and J ends, which lost 1 base and 1 base, there was a span of 7 bases. The CDR3 covers 13 residues. Germline CDR1 GTSNPN, CDR2 SVGIG (reference sequence). The CDR3 DNA follows: TGTGCCTGGAGTGCGACAGAGAACACTGAAGCTTTCTTT. It codes for CAWSATENTEAFF.

This clone was seen a handful of times. The chain combines TRBV9 with TRBJ1-2; possibly TRBD1 for D (5 bases). Per the germline V gene, CDR1 is SGDLS and CDR2 is YYNGEE. V was clipped by 2 bases and J by 6 bases, with 11 bases between them. The CDR3 totals 13 residues. The CDR3: CASSVGGIDGYTF. Written as DNA, the CDR3 is TGTGCCAGCAGCGTCGGGGGAATCGATGGCTACACCTTC.

The chain has TRBV7-9 and TRBJ2-7; D uncertain. Germline V CDR1 and CDR2: SEHNR, FQNEAQ (reference sequence). Between the trimmed V and J ends, which lost 3 bases and 5 bases, there was a span of 5 bases. The CDR3 is made up of 11 amino acids. CDR3 nucleotides: TGTGCCAGCAGCTTGTGGAACGAGCAGTACTTC. Its translation: CASSLWNEQYF.

This rearrangement joins TRBV10-3 to TRBJ2-1; the match to TRBD2 covers 7 bases. The CDR3 has 14 amino acids. V gave up 4 bases and J gave up 6 bases; unmatched junction bases: 6. Germline V CDR1 and CDR2: ENHRY, SYGVKD. This CDR3 reads CAISVPTSRNEQFF. The CDR3 nucleotides are TGTGCCATCAGTGTCCCGACTAGCCGCAATGAGCAGTTCTTC.

This clone was seen a handful of times. V usage is TRBV27 and J usage is TRBJ1-6; D ambiguous. Trimming pared 6 bases from V and 5 bases from J, leaving 11 bases between. This CDR3 comprises 14 residues. Germline assignment: CDR1 MNHEY and CDR2 SMNVEV (reference sequence). CDR3 protein: CASRYLSNNSPLHF. CDR3 sequence (DNA): TGTGCCAGCAGATACCTCAGTAATAATTCACCCCTCCACTTT.

J is TRBJ2-1 and V is TRBV11-2; 7 nucleotides line up with TRBD1. The length of the CDR3 is 14 residues. V shed 6 bases, J shed 7 bases, and the junction held 9 bases outside the gene matches. The germline gives CDR1 SGHAT, CDR2 FQNNGV. CDR3 amino acids: CASRIEGAGNEQFF. The CDR3 nucleotides read TGTGCCAGCAGGATCGAGGGGGCTGGGAATGAGCAGTTCTTC.

The chain couples TRBV2 to TRBJ2-5, with D tentatively TRBD1 (5 bases). V was shortened by 2 bases and J by 4 bases, with 11 bases between the two germline ends. The germline CDR1 and CDR2 sequences are SNHLY and FYNNEI. This CDR3 comprises 14 residues. CDR3 amino acids: CASSEQGKGETQYF. In DNA, the CDR3 is TGTGCCAGCAGTGAACAGGGAAAGGGAGAGACCCAGTACTTC.

The CDR3 nucleotides are TGTGCCAGCAGCACCCTCGCTCCGGGCCCTACTTTCTTT. The encoded protein is CASSTLAPGPTFF. The chain employs TRBV21-1 and TRBJ1-1. TRBV21-1 is assigned pseudogene status. The CDR3 has 13 amino acids.

The chain combines TRBV4-1 with TRBJ1-4, with D hard to call. Deletions cut 5 bases from V and 6 bases from J, with 13 bases between. Germline V lookup: CDR1 MGHRA, CDR2 YSYEKL. CDR3 length: 14 amino acids. The CDR3 loop is CASSKGGRDEKLFF. The CDR3 DNA reads as TGCGCCAGCAGCAAGGGCGGAAGGGATGAAAAACTGTTTTTT.

The chain joins TRBV19 to TRBJ1-6; D might be TRBD1 (5 bases). The ends were cut back, 6 bases at V and 7 bases at J, with 16 bases in the middle. Germline V gives CDR1 LNHDA, CDR2 SQIVND (reference sequence). The CDR3 has 15 amino acids. CDR3 in DNA: TGTGCCAGTAGCGTAGGGACGGAGAAAAATTCACCCCTCCACTTT. Translated, it gives CASSVGTEKNSPLHF. The full variable domain, its missing parts supplied by reference TRBV19 and TRBJ1-6, is DGGITQSPKYLFRKEGQNVTLSCEQNLNHDAMYWYRQDPGQGLRLIYYSQIVNDFQKGDIAEGYSVSREKKESFPLTVTSAQKNPTAFYLCASSVGTEKNSPLHFGNGTRLTVT.

The CDR3: CASSQERTGKAFF. The CDR3 DNA follows: TGTGCCAGCAGCCAAGAAAGGACGGGAAAAGCTTTCTTT. This chain connects TRBV4-2 to TRBJ1-1; D unclear. Deletions cut 0 bases from V and 9 bases from J, with 11 bases between. Germline assignment: CDR1 LGHNA and CDR2 YNFKEQ. The CDR3 extends over 13 amino acids.

The chain is built from TRBV27 and TRBJ2-4, with D uncertain. The length of the CDR3 is 14 residues. Deletions cut 5 bases from V and 7 bases from J, with 15 bases between. Germline V gene sequence: CDR1 MNHEY, CDR2 SMNVEV (reference sequence). CDR3 DNA sequence: TGTGCCAGCAGTCCTAGTTCGGGCTTGAACATTCAGTACTTC. Translated: CASSPSSGLNIQYF.

The rearrangement links TRBV4-1 to TRBJ2-5, with D uncertain. Per the germline V gene, CDR1 is MGHRA and CDR2 is YSYEKL. The V end was cut by 0 bases, the J end by 4 bases, with 6 bases between. CDR3 length: 13 amino acids. The CDR3 DNA is TGCGCCAGCAGCCAAGATGGGCCAGAGACCCAGTACTTC. Residues: CASSQDGPETQYF.

The J gene is TRBJ2-5, the V gene TRBV14, with a possible D match to TRBD1 (5 bases). The CDR3 loop spans 14 amino acids. Germline V gives CDR1 SGHDN, CDR2 FVKESK. Trimming took off 4 bases at V and 5 bases at J, with 14 bases between the two ends. CDR3 coding DNA: TGTGCCAGCAGCCTTATCAGGGCCCCTGAGACCCAGTACTTC. This gives the protein CASSLIRAPETQYF.

This clone was counted between two and nine times. This chain links TRBV7-9 with TRBJ2-7, with a tentative D call TRBD1 (6 bases). This CDR3 is built from 14 residues. The germline CDR1 and CDR2 sequences are SEHNR and FQNEAQ (reference sequence). Trimming pared 5 bases from V and 0 bases from J, leaving 11 bases between. CDR3 sequence: CASSSRQDSYEQYF. DNA for the CDR3: TGTGCCAGCAGCAGCCGACAGGACTCCTACGAGCAGTACTTC.